The clone carrying this T cell receptor (beta chain) was observed a handful of times. The antigen is not known. The investigators reverse transcribed all of the isolated RNA, so they sequenced expressed TCRB transcripts. Some clones are missing from TCRdb's copy, which holds only in-frame ones; the method was immunoSEQ multiplex PCR. Here the sample spans hundreds of thousands of clones, 10% to 15% being singletons. These data originate in a study of beta chain features in type 1 diabetes. The study's findings and limits: Naive, central memory and Treg TCRB repertoires appeared more alike in patients than in healthy donors. Insertions were fewer and deletions more numerous at VDJ junctions in type 1 diabetes patients. Moderate but significant shortening of TCRB CDR3s was recorded in all four CD4+ subsets from Type 1 diabetes patients.

The CDR3 spans 14 residues. Germline V CDR1 and CDR2: SEHNR, FQNEAQ (reference sequence). This TCR derives from a man in his late teens or twenties in good health. Sequences were obtained from naive CD4+ T cells from blood. This chain joins TRBV7-9 and TRBJ2-5; 10 positions match TRBD1. The end of the DNA aligns better with TRBJ2-7, so the J call may be wrong. The CDR3 DNA reads TGTGCCAGCAGCCTGGGACAGGGGAATTACGAGCAGTACTTC. Amino acid sequence: CASSLGQGNYEQYF.